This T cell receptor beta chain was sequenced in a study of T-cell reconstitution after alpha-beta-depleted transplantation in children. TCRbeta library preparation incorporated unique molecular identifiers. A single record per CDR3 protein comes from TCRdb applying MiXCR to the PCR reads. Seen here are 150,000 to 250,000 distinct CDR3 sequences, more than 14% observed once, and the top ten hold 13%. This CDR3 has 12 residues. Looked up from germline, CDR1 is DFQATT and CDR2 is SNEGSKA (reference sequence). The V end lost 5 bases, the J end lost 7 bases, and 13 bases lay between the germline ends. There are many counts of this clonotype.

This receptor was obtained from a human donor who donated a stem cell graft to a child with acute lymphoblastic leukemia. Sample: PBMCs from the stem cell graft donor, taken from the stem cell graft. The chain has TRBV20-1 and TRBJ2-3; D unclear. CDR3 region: CSAPDQRYTQYF. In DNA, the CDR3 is TGCAGTGCTCCGGACCAAAGATATACGCAGTATTTT.